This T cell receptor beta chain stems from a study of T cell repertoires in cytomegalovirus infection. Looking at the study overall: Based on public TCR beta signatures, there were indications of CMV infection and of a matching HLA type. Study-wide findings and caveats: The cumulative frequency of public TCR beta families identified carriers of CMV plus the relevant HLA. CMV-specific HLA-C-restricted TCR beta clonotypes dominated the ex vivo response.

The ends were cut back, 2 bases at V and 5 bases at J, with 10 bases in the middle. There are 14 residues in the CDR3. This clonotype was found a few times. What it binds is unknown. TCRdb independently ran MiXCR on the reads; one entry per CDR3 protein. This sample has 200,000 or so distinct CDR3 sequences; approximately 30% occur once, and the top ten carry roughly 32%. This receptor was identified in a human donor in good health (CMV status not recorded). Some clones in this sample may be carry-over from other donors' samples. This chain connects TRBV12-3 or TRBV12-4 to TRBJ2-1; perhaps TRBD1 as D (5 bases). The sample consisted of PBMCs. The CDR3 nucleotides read TGTGCCAGCAGTTTAAGACAGAAGCACAATGAGCAGTTCTTC. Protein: CASSLRQKHNEQFF.